The 8 T cell receptor beta chains reported below all come from one sample, sequenced in a study of technical replicates of blood from several donors. Repertoires were generated with immunoSEQ multiplex PCR, while TCRdb's copy carries only in-frame clones and drops some. In the table there are fewer than 9,500 clones, 90% to 95% of which are singletons. The sequenced material came from PBMCs. All receptors derive from a human donor in good health.

There are a few counts of this clone. The chain couples TRBV6-5 to TRBJ1-2; 10 bases map to TRBD1. The V segment lost 5 bases and the J segment 6 bases; nucleotides outside the gene matches: 9. The CDR3 consists of 15 residues. Germline CDR1 is MNHEY and CDR2 is SVGAGI. CDR3 sequence (DNA): TGTGCCAGCAGTCAACCGACAGGGGGCGCCGATGGCTACACCTTC. Translated: CASSQPTGGADGYTF.

This chain links TRBV29-1 with TRBJ2-1, with 9 bases lining up with TRBD2. With 7 bases clipped from V and 0 bases from J, the junction kept 10 bases outside the gene matches. The germline gives CDR1 SQVTM, CDR2 ANQGSEA. The CDR3 has 16 amino acids. The CDR3 bases are TGCAGCGCCGGGACTAGCCGCCAGAGCTCCTACAATGAGCAGTTCTTC. It translates to CSAGTSRQSSYNEQFF.

Here the CDR3 DNA reads TGTGCCAGCAGCCGGGGGTTCGGAGGCTCCTACGAGCAGTACTTC. The encoded protein is CASSRGFGGSYEQYF. The V and J genes are TRBV6-6 and TRBJ2-7; tentatively, D is TRBD2 (6 bases). The germline V gene encodes CDR1 MNHNY and CDR2 SVGAGI (reference sequence). V dropped 6 bases and J dropped 0 bases, with 15 bases sitting between them. The CDR3 runs 15 residues.

CDR3: CASSLSRLAGSEQYF. Written as DNA, the CDR3 is TGTGCCAGCAGTTTAAGTAGGCTAGCAGGTTCCGAGCAGTACTTC. The gene calls are TRBV27 and TRBJ2-7, with a weak D call TRBD2 (5 bases). CDR3 length equals 15 residues. Germline V gene lookup returns CDR1 MNHEY and CDR2 SMNVEV (reference sequence). The V gene lost 2 bases and the J gene lost 6 bases, with 17 bases spanning the gap.

The chain employs TRBV29-1 and TRBJ1-4; D is possibly TRBD1 (5 bases). V was clipped by 5 bases and J by 3 bases, with 16 bases between them. The germline CDR1 and CDR2 sequences are SQVTM and ANQGSEA. This CDR3 spans 15 amino acids. The CDR3 protein is CSVTLRDSANEKLFF. CDR3 sequence (DNA): TGCAGCGTTACGTTGCGGGACTCGGCTAATGAAAAACTGTTTTTT.

The chain uses TRBV10-3 and TRBJ2-1; possibly TRBD1 for D (7 bases). Trimming took 10 bases from V and 4 from J, leaving 20 bases between them. In germline, CDR1 is ENHRY, CDR2 SYGVKD. This CDR3 comprises 15 residues. This CDR3 reads CATQGGGEGYNEQFF. In nucleotides, the CDR3 is TGTGCCACTCAGGGGGGCGGAGAGGGGTACAATGAGCAGTTCTTC.

The chain joins TRBV7-9 to TRBJ2-1, with 7 bases fitting TRBD1. CDR3 size: 19 residues. CDR1 and CDR2 from the germline V gene are SEHNR and FQNEAQ (reference sequence). With 2 bases clipped from V and 7 bases from J, the junction kept 20 bases outside the gene matches. The CDR3 nucleotides read TGTGCCAGCAGCTTAATATCGACAGGGTTATTGTTTGGTGATAATGAGCAGTTCTTC. Translating it yields CASSLISTGLLFGDNEQFF.

The rearrangement uses TRBV21-1 and TRBJ2-6; TRBD1 was called by the table and not checked on the DNA. TRBV21-1 constitutes a pseudogene. The CDR3 covers 19 residues. The CDR3 bases are TGTGCCAGCAGCAAAAGTGGAAGGGGTCCCGTCTCTGGGGCCAACGTCCTGACTTTC. This translates into CASSKSGRGPVSGANVLTF.